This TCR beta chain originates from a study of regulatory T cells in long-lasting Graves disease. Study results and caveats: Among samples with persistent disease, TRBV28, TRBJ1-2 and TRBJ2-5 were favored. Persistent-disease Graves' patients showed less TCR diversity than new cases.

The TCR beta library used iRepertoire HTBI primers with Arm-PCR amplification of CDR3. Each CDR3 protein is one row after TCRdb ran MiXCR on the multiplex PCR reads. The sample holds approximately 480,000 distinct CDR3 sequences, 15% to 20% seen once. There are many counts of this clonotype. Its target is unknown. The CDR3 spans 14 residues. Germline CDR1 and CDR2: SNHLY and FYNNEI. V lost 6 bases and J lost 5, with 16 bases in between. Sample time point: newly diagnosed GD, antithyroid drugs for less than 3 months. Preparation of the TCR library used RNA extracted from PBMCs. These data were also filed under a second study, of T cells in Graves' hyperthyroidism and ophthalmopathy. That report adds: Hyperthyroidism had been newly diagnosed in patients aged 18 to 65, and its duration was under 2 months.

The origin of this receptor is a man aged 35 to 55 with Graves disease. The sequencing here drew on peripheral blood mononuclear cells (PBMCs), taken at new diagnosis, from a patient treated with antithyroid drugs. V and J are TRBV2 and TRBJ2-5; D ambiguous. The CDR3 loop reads CASSGPTSGETQYF. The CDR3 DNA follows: TGTGCCAGCAGCGGTCCCACCTCTGGCGAGACCCAGTACTTC. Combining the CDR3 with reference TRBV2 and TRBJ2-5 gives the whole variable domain EPEVTQTPSHQVTQMGQEVILRCVPISNHLYFYWYRQILGQKVEFLVSFYNNEISEKSEIFDDQFSVERPDGSNFTLKIRSTKLEDSAMYFCASSGPTSGETQYFGPGTRLLVL.